This T cell receptor beta chain appears in the sequencing data of a study of cytomegalovirus exposure and HLA in healthy donors. Study results and caveats: 164 TCR beta chains were listed as cytomegalovirus-associated.

In the case of this clone: As yet, its antigen is unknown.

The CDR3 length is 13 residues. CDR1 is SGHAT, CDR2 FQNNGV, per germline. The V gene end was trimmed by 2 bases and the J gene end by 2 bases; junction bases not matched to a gene: 0. The PCR had 60 Vbeta and 13 Jbeta primers. The method was immunoSEQ multiplex PCR; TCRdb's version includes in-frame clones alone and lacks a portion of them. The data contain 140,000 or so clones, roughly two thirds of them singletons. V is TRBV11-2 and J is TRBJ2-7; 7 bases fit TRBD1. This clonotype was sampled from a male donor in good health and CMV-seronegative. Specimen: PBMCs. CDR3 DNA sequence: TGTGCCAGCAGCTTAACAGGGGCCTACGAGCAGTACTTC. It encodes CASSLTGAYEQYF. Based on the CDR3 plus reference TRBV11-2 and TRBJ2-7, the full variable domain is EAGVAQSPRYKIIEKRQSVAFWCNPISGHATLYWYQQILGQGPKLLIQFQNNGVVDDSQLPKDRFSAERLKGVDSTLKIQPAKLEDSAVYLCASSLTGAYEQYFGPGTRLTVT.